This is a list of T cell receptor beta chains from one sample in a study of cytomegalovirus exposure and HLA in healthy donors. Clones were read by immunoSEQ multiplex PCR, and TCRdb kept only the in-frame ones, dropping some. The sample has some 180,000 clones; 75% to 85% are singletons. Material for sequencing was PBMCs. The receptors shown here come from a woman aged 60 to 75 in good health and CMV-seropositive. CDR3s include the opening cysteine and the closing phenylalanine or tryptophan. D genes are given only for firm matches. Where a row states a size, it is once, few, many or the class of an expanded clone; other rows omit it.

size	J	V	D	CDR3	DNA
.	TRBJ2-7	TRBV10-2	.	CASSRSDEQYF	TGCGCCAGCAGTCGGAGCGACGAGCAGTACTTC
.	TRBJ1-4	TRBV4-3	TRBD1	CASSLWTGREKLFF	TGCGCCAGCAGCCTGTGGACAGGGCGCGAAAAACTGTTTTTT
.	TRBJ2-5	TRBV19	.	CASSIAGGLETQYF	TGTGCCAGTAGTATAGCGGGGGGCCTAGAGACCCAGTACTTC
.	TRBJ2-1	TRBV5-1	.	CASSLARGRAYNEQFF	TGCGCCAGCAGCTTGGCCCGGGGTAGGGCCTACAATGAGCAGTTCTTC
.	TRBJ2-2	TRBV9	TRBD2	CASSRLAGETGELFF	TGTGCCAGCTCTAGACTAGCGGGGGAAACCGGGGAGCTGTTTTTT
.	TRBJ1-1	TRBV7-3	.	CASSLLTGNTEAFF	TGTGCCAGCAGCTTATTAACAGGGAACACTGAAGCTTTCTTT
.	TRBJ2-3	TRBV5-1	TRBD2	CASSSPTSLDTQYF	TGCGCCAGCAGCTCACCGACTAGCCTAGATACGCAGTATTTT
once	TRBJ1-4	TRBV10-3	TRBD1	CAISEGSTGGDEKLFF	TGTGCCATCAGTGAGGGGTCGACAGGGGGCGATGAAAAACTGTTTTTT
once	TRBJ1-4	TRBV18	.	CASSPGPGPNEKLFF	TGTGCCAGCTCACCGGGGCCAGGGCCTAATGAAAAACTGTTTTTT
.	TRBJ2-7	TRBV7-7	.	CASKSSPGAYEQYF	TGTGCTAGCAAGTCGAGCCCCGGGGCCTACGAGCAGTACTTC
.	TRBJ1-2	TRBV19	TRBD1	CASNPRQGGGYTF	TGTGCCAGTAACCCTCGACAGGGGGGTGGCTACACCTTC
.	TRBJ1-2	TRBV18	.	CASSPGGLRGYTF	TGTGCCAGCTCACCAGGGGGCCTCCGAGGCTACACCTTC
.	TRBJ2-3	TRBV5-4	TRBD1	CASSHDRGRTDTQYF	TGTGCCAGCAGTCATGACAGGGGGCGAACAGATACGCAGTATTTT
few	TRBJ2-7	TRBV28	TRBD2	CASSLGTSTYEQYF	TGTGCCAGCAGTCTCGGGACTAGCACCTACGAGCAGTACTTC
.	TRBJ2-5	TRBV11-2	TRBD2	CASSLDLAGGPETQYF	TGTGCCAGCAGCTTAGACTTGGCGGGGGGGCCCGAGACCCAGTACTTC
few	TRBJ2-3	TRBV5-1	.	CASSLEQVLTDTQYF	TGCGCCAGCAGCTTGGAACAGGTGCTCACAGATACGCAGTATTTT
.	TRBJ2-3	TRBV19	TRBD1	CASSMTGHTDTQYF	TGTGCCAGTAGTATGACAGGGCACACAGATACGCAGTATTTT
.	TRBJ2-1	TRBV28	.	CASRPGPPRHEQFF	TGTGCCAGCAGACCTGGGCCCCCCCGCCATGAGCAGTTCTTC
few	TRBJ2-7	TRBV7-9	.	CASSSIYEQYF	TGTGCCAGCAGCTCCATCTACGAGCAGTACTTC
.	TRBJ1-1	TRBV5-1	.	CASSLQGGGEAFF	TGCGCCAGCAGCTTACAGGGCGGGGGTGAAGCTTTCTTT
.	TRBJ1-2	TRBV7-3	TRBD1	CASSPSTGGVYGYTF	TGTGCCAGCAGCCCTTCGACAGGGGGCGTTTATGGCTACACCTTC
.	TRBJ1-2	TRBV28	TRBD1	CASSLGAGGSYGYTF	TGTGCCAGCAGTTTGGGTGCAGGGGGTAGCTATGGCTACACCTTC
.	TRBJ2-1	TRBV7-9	.	CASSTDNLEQFF	TGTGCCAGCAGCACCGACAACTTGGAGCAGTTCTTC
.	TRBJ2-3	TRBV19	TRBD1	CASSPGGWNTDTQYF	TGTGCCAGTAGTCCAGGGGGCTGGAACACAGATACGCAGTATTTT
.	TRBJ1-6	TRBV7-9	.	CSSSPGEGGYNSPLHF	TGTTCCAGCAGCCCCGGGGAGGGGGGCTATAATTCACCCCTCCACTTT
.	TRBJ1-5	TRBV7-2	.	CASSIQGYSNQPQHF	TGTGCCAGCAGCATACAGGGTTATAGCAATCAGCCCCAGCATTTT
few	TRBJ2-2	TRBV18	.	CASSPRGSSTGSGELFF	TGTGCCAGCTCACCACGGGGATCCTCTACGGGATCCGGGGAGCTGTTTTTT
.	TRBJ1-1	TRBV7-8	TRBD1	CASSLQGASEAFF	TGTGCCAGCAGCTTACAGGGGGCTTCTGAAGCTTTCTTT
.	TRBJ1-5	TRBV6-5	.	CASLTAGMSNQPQHF	TGTGCCAGCTTGACGGCGGGGATGAGCAATCAGCCCCAGCATTTT
few	TRBJ1-1	TRBV6-5	TRBD1	CASSPRGQANTEAFF	TGTGCCAGCAGCCCCCGCGGACAGGCGAACACTGAAGCTTTCTTT
.	TRBJ2-7	TRBV7-2	.	CASSLGTQYEQYF	TGTGCCAGCAGCTTGGGCACCCAATACGAGCAGTACTTC
.	TRBJ1-1	TRBV6-6	TRBD1	CASSPDRAVGLAFF	TGTGCCAGCAGTCCCGACAGGGCGGTGGGGTTGGCTTTCTTT
.	TRBJ1-1	TRBV9	TRBD1	CASSPRLDGQGRAFF	TGTGCCAGCAGCCCACGCCTCGACGGACAGGGGAGAGCTTTCTTT
.	TRBJ1-1	TRBV6-1	.	CASSAPGIGRYTEAFF	TGTGCCAGCAGTGCCCCAGGGATCGGGCGTTACACTGAAGCTTTCTTT
once	TRBJ2-5	TRBV27	.	CASSASQETQYF	TGTGCCAGCTCCGCGAGCCAAGAGACCCAGTACTTC
few	TRBJ1-5	TRBV28	.	CASRWGRVAQPQHF	TGTGCCAGCAGGTGGGGGAGGGTTGCTCAGCCCCAGCATTTT
few	TRBJ2-7	TRBV4-2	TRBD2	CASSHPGSGRVYEQYF	TGTGCCAGCAGCCACCCCGGGAGCGGGAGGGTGTACGAGCAGTACTTC
.	TRBJ1-1	TRBV7-2	.	CASSLALRGEGTEAFF	TGTGCCAGCAGCTTAGCCCTAAGAGGGGAGGGCACTGAAGCTTTCTTT
few	TRBJ1-3	TRBV2	.	CASSEDRRMSSGNTIYF	TGTGCCAGCAGTGAAGACAGGAGAATGAGCTCTGGAAACACCATATATTTT
.	TRBJ2-7	TRBV7-2	.	CASSLRKGVEQYF	TGTGCCAGCAGCTTACGGAAGGGAGTCGAGCAGTACTTC
.	TRBJ2-3	TRBV7-2	TRBD1	CASILDRARTDTQYF	TGTGCCAGCATCTTGGACAGGGCACGCACAGATACGCAGTATTTT
.	TRBJ2-7	TRBV6-5	TRBD1	CASSYLGQANYEQYF	TGTGCCAGCAGTTACCTTGGACAGGCGAACTACGAGCAGTACTTC
.	TRBJ2-7	TRBV15	TRBD2	CATSRELFSGRGEQYF	TGTGCCACCAGCAGAGAACTTTTTAGCGGGAGAGGCGAGCAGTACTTC
.	TRBJ2-2	TRBV12-1	.	CASSLLAGGDTGELFF	TGTGCCAGCAGTTTACTAGCGGGAGGAGACACCGGGGAGCTGTTTTTT
.	TRBJ1-1	TRBV11-3	TRBD1	CASSPGQGRNTEAFF	TGTGCCAGCAGCCCCGGACAGGGGAGGAACACTGAAGCTTTCTTT
.	TRBJ1-2	TRBV5-1	TRBD1	CASSYDGQGVYGYTF	TGCGCCAGCAGCTATGACGGACAGGGAGTCTATGGCTACACCTTC
.	TRBJ2-5	TRBV11-2	.	CASSTREKETQYF	TGTGCCAGCAGCACAAGGGAGAAAGAGACCCAGTACTTC
.	TRBJ2-2	TRBV2	.	CASKVLGMTGELFF	TGTGCCAGCAAAGTGCTCGGGATGACCGGGGAGCTGTTTTTT
.	TRBJ1-4	TRBV18	.	CASSPGPTNEKLFF	TGTGCCAGCTCACCAGGGCCAACTAATGAAAAACTGTTTTTT
.	TRBJ2-7	TRBV19	.	CATSLDTLSYEQYF	TGTGCCACCTCCTTGGACACCCTTTCCTACGAGCAGTACTTC
.	TRBJ1-6	TRBV28	.	CASSATGNSPLHF	TGTGCCAGCAGCGCCACAGGGAATTCACCCCTCCACTTT
once	TRBJ2-7	TRBV13	.	CASSGRDSSSYEQYF	TGTGCCAGCAGCGGTCGGGACTCGAGCTCCTACGAGCAGTACTTC
.	TRBJ2-7	TRBV6-5	.	CASSYLQGRGEQYF	TGTGCCAGCAGTTACTTACAGGGAAGAGGCGAGCAGTACTTC
.	TRBJ2-3	TRBV28	TRBD2	CASSLMGGIGRYF	TGTGCCAGCAGTTTAATGGGAGGGATCGGGCGGTATTTT
.	TRBJ1-1	TRBV4-3	.	CASSQEGRGNTEAFF	TGCGCCAGCAGCCAAGAGGGGCGGGGAAACACTGAAGCTTTCTTT
.	TRBJ2-5	TRBV7-3	TRBD2	CASSLTGASGRVLEETQYF	TGTGCCAGCAGCTTAACGGGGGCTAGCGGGAGGGTTTTGGAAGAGACCCAGTACTTC
few	TRBJ2-3	TRBV27	TRBD2	CASRKSSGRTFDTQYF	TGTGCCAGCAGAAAAAGTAGCGGGAGGACCTTCGATACGCAGTATTTT
.	TRBJ1-3	TRBV18	.	CASSPQGVAGNTIYF	TGTGCCAGCTCACCACAGGGGGTAGCCGGAAACACCATATATTTT
.	TRBJ1-6	TRBV2	TRBD1	CASSEAGQTPLHF	TGTGCCAGCAGTGAAGCGGGACAGACACCCCTCCACTTT